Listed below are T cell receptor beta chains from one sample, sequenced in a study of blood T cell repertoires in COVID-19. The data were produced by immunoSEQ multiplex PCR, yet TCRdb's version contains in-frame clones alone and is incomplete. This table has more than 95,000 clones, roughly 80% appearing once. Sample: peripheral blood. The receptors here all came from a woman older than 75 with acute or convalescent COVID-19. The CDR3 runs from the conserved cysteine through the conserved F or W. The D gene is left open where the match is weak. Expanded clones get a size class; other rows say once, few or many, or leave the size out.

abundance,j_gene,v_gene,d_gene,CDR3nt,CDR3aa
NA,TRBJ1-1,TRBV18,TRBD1,TGTGCCAGCTACATTGACAGGGTGGGCACTGAAGCTTTCTTT,CASYIDRVGTEAFF
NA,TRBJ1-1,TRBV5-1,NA,TGCGCCAGCAGCTTGGAAAACAGTAACACTGAAGCTTTCTTT,CASSLENSNTEAFF
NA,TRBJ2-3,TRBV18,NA,TGTGCCAGCTCACCGCAGTCCACAGATACGCAGTATTTT,CASSPQSTDTQYF
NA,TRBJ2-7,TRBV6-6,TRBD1,TGTGCCAGCAGTTTCGACAGGGGGTGGTACGAGCAGTACTTC,CASSFDRGWYEQYF
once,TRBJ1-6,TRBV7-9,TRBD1,TGTGCCAGCAGCTCAGGACAGGGTTTTAATTCACCCCTCCACTTT,CASSSGQGFNSPLHF
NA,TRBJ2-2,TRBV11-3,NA,TGTGCCAGCAGCTTAGATCGAACAAGGAACACCGGGGAGCTGTTTTTT,CASSLDRTRNTGELFF
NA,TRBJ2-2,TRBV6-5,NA,TGTGCCAGCAGTTCGTATGTCGGGGAGCTGTTTTTT,CASSSYVGELFF
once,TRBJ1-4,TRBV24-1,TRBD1,TGTGCCACCCGGGACAGAAATGAAAAACTGTTTTTT,CATRDRNEKLFF
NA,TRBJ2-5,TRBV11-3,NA,TGTGCCAGCAGCTCGGGCCGAGGGGAGGTCCGTGAGACCCAGTACTTC,CASSSGRGEVRETQYF
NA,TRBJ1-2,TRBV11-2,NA,TGTGCCAGCAGCCCACCGAGCGGGAATGGCTACACCTTC,CASSPPSGNGYTF
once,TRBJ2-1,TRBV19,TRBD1,TGTGCCAGTAGTATGCTTGTTATCCAGGGGGAATACAATGAGCAGTTCTTC,CASSMLVIQGEYNEQFF
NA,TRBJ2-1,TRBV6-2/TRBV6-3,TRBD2,TGTGCCAGCAGTTACTCTCCGGGACTAGCGGGAGGGAGGTACAATGAGCAGTTCTTC,CASSYSPGLAGGRYNEQFF
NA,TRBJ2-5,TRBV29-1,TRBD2,TGCAGCGGGGTGGGAGCGGGAAAAGAGACCCAGTACTTC,CSGVGAGKETQYF
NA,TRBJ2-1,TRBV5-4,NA,TGTGCCAGCAGCTTGGATCCGAGCTCCTACAATGAGCAGTTCTTC,CASSLDPSSYNEQFF
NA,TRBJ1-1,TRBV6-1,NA,TGTGCCAGCAGTGAAAGGAGGGCTGAAGCTTTCTTT,CASSERRAEAFF
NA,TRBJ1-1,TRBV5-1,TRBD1,TGCGCCAGCAGCGTGGGACAGTCGAACACTGAAGCTTTCTTT,CASSVGQSNTEAFF
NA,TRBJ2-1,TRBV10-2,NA,TGCGCCAGCAGTGAGCCTAACTACAATGAGCAGTTCTTC,CASSEPNYNEQFF
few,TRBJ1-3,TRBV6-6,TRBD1,TGTGCCAGCAGTTTACAGGGGGCAGGTGGAAACACCATATATTTT,CASSLQGAGGNTIYF
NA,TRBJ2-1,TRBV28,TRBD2,TGTGCCAGCCTGACCGGGGACTACTCCTACAATGAGCAGTTCTTC,CASLTGDYSYNEQFF
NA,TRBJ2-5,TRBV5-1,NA,TGCGCCAGCAGCTACGGTGACCAAGAGACCCAGTACTTC,CASSYGDQETQYF
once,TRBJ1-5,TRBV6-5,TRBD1,TGTGCCAGCAGTAGGGACAGGGGTATGGATCAGCCCCAGCATTTT,CASSRDRGMDQPQHF
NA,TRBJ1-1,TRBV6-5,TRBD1,TGTGCCAGCACCCCCCGGACAGGGGTGAACACTGAAGCTTTCTTT,CASTPRTGVNTEAFF
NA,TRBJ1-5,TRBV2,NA,TGTGCCAGCAGTTTGCGGGTCAATCAGCCCCAGCATTTT,CASSLRVNQPQHF
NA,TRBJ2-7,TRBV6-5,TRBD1,TGTGCCAGCAGTAACCCGGGACAGTCGTACGAGCAGTACTTC,CASSNPGQSYEQYF
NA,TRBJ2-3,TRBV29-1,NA,TGCAGCGTTGAAATAGGGGCAGATACGCAGTATTTT,CSVEIGADTQYF
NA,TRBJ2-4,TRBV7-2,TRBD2,TGTGCCAGCAGCTTAGAGCTAGCGGGAGGGGGGGACATTCAGTACTTC,CASSLELAGGGDIQYF
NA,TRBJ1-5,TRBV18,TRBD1,TGTGCCAGCTCACTGGACAGGGAACAGCCCCAGCATTTT,CASSLDREQPQHF
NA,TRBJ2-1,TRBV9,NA,TGTGCCAGCAGCGTAGAGCTTGCTAGCAATGAGCAGTTCTTC,CASSVELASNEQFF
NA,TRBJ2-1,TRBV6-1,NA,TGTGCCAGCAGTGATGCGACAGGTTTGTTTAACAATGAGCAGTTCTTC,CASSDATGLFNNEQFF
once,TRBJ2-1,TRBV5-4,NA,TGTGCCAGCAGCTTGTATCGCCTAGCGAGTGGCGGAAGCAATGAGCAGTTCTTC,CASSLYRLASGGSNEQFF
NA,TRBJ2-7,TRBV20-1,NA,TGCAGTGCTAGTTCCGGGAGCGGGTACGAGCAGTACTTC,CSASSGSGYEQYF
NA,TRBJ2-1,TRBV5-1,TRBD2,TGCGCCAGCAGCTTGGGAGTCGCGGGAGTAGGCTACAATGAGCAGTTCTTC,CASSLGVAGVGYNEQFF
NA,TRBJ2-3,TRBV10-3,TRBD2,TGTGCCATCGGGGAGGGAGTTACCCGCACAGATACGCAGTATTTT,CAIGEGVTRTDTQYF
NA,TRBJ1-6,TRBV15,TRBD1,TGTGCCACCAGCAGAGACAGGGGGCATTCACCCCTCCACTTT,CATSRDRGHSPLHF
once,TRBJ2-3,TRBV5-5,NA,TGTGCCAGCAGCTTGGACCTGAGTACGCAGTATTTT,CASSLDLSTQYF
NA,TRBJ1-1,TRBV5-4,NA,TGTGCCAGCAGCATCGACATGAACACTGAAGCTTTCTTT,CASSIDMNTEAFF
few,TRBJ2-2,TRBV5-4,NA,TGTGCCAGCAGCCCCGGGGAAGGGCGGACCGGGGAGCTGTTTTTT,CASSPGEGRTGELFF
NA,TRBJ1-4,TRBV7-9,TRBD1,TGTGCCAGCAGCTTAAGTACTGGACAGGGAAATGAAAAACTGTTTTTT,CASSLSTGQGNEKLFF
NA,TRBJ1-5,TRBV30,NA,TGTGCCTGGAGTGGAGGGATTAGCAATCAGCCCCAGCATTTT,CAWSGGISNQPQHF
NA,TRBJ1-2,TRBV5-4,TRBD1,TGTGCCAGCAGCTCTTCGGGACAGGGGAGAGGCTACACCTTC,CASSSSGQGRGYTF
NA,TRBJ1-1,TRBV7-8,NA,TGTGCCAGCAGCTTCGGACAGATGAACACTGAAGCTTTCTTT,CASSFGQMNTEAFF
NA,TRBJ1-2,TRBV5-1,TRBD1,TGCGCCAGCAGCTTGGGGGGACAGGGTGGCTATGGCTACACCTTC,CASSLGGQGGYGYTF
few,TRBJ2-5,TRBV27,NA,TGTGCCAGCAGTAAACAGGGAGGGGGAACCCAAGAGACCCAGTACTTC,CASSKQGGGTQETQYF
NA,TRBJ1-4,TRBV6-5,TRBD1,TGTGCCAGCAGCCGGGACAGGGGAGGAGAAAAACTGTTTTTT,CASSRDRGGEKLFF
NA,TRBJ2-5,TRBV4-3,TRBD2,TGCGCCAGCAGCCAAGCACCAGCGGGAGAGGAGACCCAGTACTTC,CASSQAPAGEETQYF
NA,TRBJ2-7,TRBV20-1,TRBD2,TGCAGTGCTAGTGGGGGACTAGCGGGAGGGTACGAGCAGTACTTC,CSASGGLAGGYEQYF
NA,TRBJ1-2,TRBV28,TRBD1,TGTGCCAGCAGCCAAACCGGGACAGGGGGTCGAGATGGCTACACCTTC,CASSQTGTGGRDGYTF